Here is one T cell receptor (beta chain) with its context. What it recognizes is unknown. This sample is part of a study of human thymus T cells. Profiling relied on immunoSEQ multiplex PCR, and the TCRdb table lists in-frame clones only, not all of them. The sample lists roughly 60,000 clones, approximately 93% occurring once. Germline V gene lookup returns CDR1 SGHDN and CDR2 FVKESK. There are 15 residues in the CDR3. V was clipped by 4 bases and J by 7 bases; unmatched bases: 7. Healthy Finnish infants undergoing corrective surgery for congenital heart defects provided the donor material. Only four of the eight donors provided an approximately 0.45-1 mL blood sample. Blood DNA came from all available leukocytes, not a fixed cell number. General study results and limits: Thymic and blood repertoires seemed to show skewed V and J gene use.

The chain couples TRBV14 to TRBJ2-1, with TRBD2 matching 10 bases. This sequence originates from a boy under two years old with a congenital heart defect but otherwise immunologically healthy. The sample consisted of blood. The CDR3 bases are TGTGCCAGCAGCCGAGCGGGGGGGCCGGGGAATGAGCAGTTCTTC. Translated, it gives CASSRAGGPGNEQFF. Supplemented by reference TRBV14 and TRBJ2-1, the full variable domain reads EAGVTQFPSHSVIEKGQTVTLRCDPISGHDNLYWYRRVMGKEIKFLLHFVKESKQDESGMPNNRFLAERTGGTYSTLKVQPAELEDSGVYFCASSRAGGPGNEQFFGPGTRLTVL.